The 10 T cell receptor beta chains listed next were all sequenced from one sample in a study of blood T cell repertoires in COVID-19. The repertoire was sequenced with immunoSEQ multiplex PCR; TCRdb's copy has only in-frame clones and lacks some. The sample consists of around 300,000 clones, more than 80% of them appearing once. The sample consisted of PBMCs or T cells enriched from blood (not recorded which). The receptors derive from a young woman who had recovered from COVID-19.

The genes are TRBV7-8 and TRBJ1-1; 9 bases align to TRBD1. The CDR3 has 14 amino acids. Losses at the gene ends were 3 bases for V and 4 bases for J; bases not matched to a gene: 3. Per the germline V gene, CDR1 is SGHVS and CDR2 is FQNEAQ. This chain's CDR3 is CASSFGTGLTEAFF. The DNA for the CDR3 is TGTGCCAGCAGCTTCGGGACAGGGCTCACTGAAGCTTTCTTT.

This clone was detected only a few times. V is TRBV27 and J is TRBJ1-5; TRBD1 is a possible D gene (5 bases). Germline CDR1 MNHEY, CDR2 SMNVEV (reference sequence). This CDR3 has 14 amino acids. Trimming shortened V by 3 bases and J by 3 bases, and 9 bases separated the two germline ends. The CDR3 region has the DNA TGTGCCAGCAGTTTTGCAGGGTACAATCAGCCCCAGCATTTT. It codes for CASSFAGYNQPQHF.

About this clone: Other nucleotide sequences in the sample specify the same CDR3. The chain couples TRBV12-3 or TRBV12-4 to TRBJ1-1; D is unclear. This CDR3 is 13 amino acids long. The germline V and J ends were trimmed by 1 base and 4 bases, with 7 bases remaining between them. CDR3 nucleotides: TGTGCCAGCAGTTTAGGCGGGTTCACTGAAGCTTTCTTT. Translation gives CASSLGGFTEAFF.

The CDR3 here is CAISEGTPPTEAFF. The CDR3 DNA reads as TGTGCCATCAGTGAGGGGACTCCCCCCACTGAAGCTTTCTTT. The chain uses TRBV10-3 and TRBJ1-1, with D maybe TRBD1 (5 bases). Germline-derived CDR1 and CDR2 are ENHRY and SYGVKD. CDR3 length: 14 amino acids. V lost 2 bases to trimming and J lost 4 bases, with 11 bases between them.

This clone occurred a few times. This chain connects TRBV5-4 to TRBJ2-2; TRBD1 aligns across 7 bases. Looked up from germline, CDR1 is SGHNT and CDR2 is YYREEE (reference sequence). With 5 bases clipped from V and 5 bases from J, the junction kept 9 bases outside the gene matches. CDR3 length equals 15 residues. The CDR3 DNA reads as TGTGCCAGCAGTCCGGAGGCACAGGGGACCGGGGAGCTGTTTTTT. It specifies CASSPEAQGTGELFF.

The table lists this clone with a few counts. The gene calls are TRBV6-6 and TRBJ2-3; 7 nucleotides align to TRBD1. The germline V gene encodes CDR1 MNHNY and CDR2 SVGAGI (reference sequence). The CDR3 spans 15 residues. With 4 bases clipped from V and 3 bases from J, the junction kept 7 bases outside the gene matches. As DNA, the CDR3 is TGTGCCAGCAGTTCTAACAGGGGAAGGACAGATACGCAGTATTTT. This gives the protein CASSSNRGRTDTQYF.

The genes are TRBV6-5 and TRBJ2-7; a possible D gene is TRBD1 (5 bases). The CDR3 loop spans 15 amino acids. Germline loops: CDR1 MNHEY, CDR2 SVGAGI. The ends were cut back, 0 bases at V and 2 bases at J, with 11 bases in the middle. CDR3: CASSYSLGATYEQYF. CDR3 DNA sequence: TGTGCCAGCAGTTACTCGCTAGGGGCCACCTACGAGCAGTACTTC.

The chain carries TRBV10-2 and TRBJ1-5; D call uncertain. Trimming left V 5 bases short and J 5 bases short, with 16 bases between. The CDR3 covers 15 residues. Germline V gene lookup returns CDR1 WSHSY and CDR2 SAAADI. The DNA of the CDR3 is TGCGCCAGCAGTTTAGAGGATCGAGGGCATCAGCCCCAGCATTTT. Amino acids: CASSLEDRGHQPQHF.

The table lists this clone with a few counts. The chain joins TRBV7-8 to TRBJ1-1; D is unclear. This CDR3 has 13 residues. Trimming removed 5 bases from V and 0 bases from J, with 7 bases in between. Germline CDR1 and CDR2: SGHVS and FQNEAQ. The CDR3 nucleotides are TGTGCCAGCAGCGTCTCCCTGAACACTGAAGCTTTCTTT. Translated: CASSVSLNTEAFF.

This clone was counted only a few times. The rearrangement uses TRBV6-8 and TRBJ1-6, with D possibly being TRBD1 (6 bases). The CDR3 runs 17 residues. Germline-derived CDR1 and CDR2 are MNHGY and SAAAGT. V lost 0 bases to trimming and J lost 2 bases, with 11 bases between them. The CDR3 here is CASSYSFGGPYNSPLHF. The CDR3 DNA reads TGTGCCAGCAGTTACTCTTTTGGGGGCCCCTATAATTCACCCCTCCACTTT.